Below, 5 T cell receptor beta chains from the same sample are listed, as sequenced in a study of cytomegalovirus exposure and HLA in healthy donors. 13 Jbeta primers and 60 Vbeta primers were used for the PCR. Libraries were prepared by immunoSEQ multiplex PCR; TCRdb keeps only in-frame clonotypes and omits some of them. Here the sample spans around 150,000 clones, roughly 80% being singletons. The sequencing sample was made of PBMCs. These receptors came from a young man in good health and CMV-seropositive.

V gene TRBV5-1 combines with J gene TRBJ2-2, with D maybe TRBD2 (5 bases). The CDR3 spans 14 residues. The V gene's germline CDR1 is SGHRS and CDR2 YFSETQ. The V and J ends lost 9 bases and 3 bases respectively, with 15 bases between them. The CDR3 loop reads CATAASGYTGELFF. The CDR3 DNA is TGCGCCACGGCGGCCAGCGGCTACACCGGGGAGCTGTTTTTT. The variable domain in full, completed from reference TRBV5-1 and TRBJ2-2, reads KAGVTQTPRYLIKTRGQQVTLSCSPISGHRSVSWYQQTPGQGLQFLFEYFSETQRNKGNFPGRFSGRQFSNSRSEMNVSTLELGDSALYLCATAASGYTGELFFGEGSRLTVL.

The chain has TRBV20-1 and TRBJ2-5; tentative D call: TRBD2 (5 bases). The CDR3 loop spans 11 amino acids. The germline V gene encodes CDR1 DFQATT and CDR2 SNEGSKA (reference sequence). The CDR3 is CSEKTGETQYF. Here the CDR3 DNA reads TGCAGCGAAAAGACGGGGGAGACCCAGTACTTC.

This clone has only a few counts. The V gene is TRBV9, the J gene TRBJ1-3; unclear D gene. The CDR3 runs to 13 residues. V was pared by 1 base and J by 4 bases, with 6 bases between. CDR1 SGDLS and CDR2 YYNGEE come from the germline V gene. CDR3 protein: CASSVRSGNTIYF. Here the CDR3 DNA reads TGTGCCAGCAGCGTACGGTCGGGAAACACCATATATTTT.

The chain links TRBV10-2 to TRBJ2-3, with 15 bases matching TRBD2. Germline values: CDR1 WSHSY, CDR2 SAAADI. The CDR3 spans 15 residues. The V and J ends lost 9 bases and 4 bases, in that order; junction bases with no gene match: 5. The CDR3 sequence: CASRTSGRGPDTQYF. CDR3 nucleotides: TGCGCCAGTCGGACTAGCGGGAGGGGGCCAGATACGCAGTATTTT.

The CDR3 spells CAIRVVAGGANYGYTF. CDR3 nucleotides: TGTGCCATCAGAGTCGTAGCAGGGGGAGCTAACTATGGCTACACCTTC. The J gene is TRBJ1-2, the V gene TRBV10-3; 7 bases match TRBD1. The J segment lost 0 bases and the V segment lost 6 bases, leaving 10 bases of the junction unmatched. CDR3 length: 16 amino acids. CDR1 and CDR2 from the germline V gene are ENHRY and SYGVKD.